What follows are 17 T cell receptor beta chains derived from one specimen sequenced in a study of a mutant IDH1 vaccine in newly diagnosed glioma. These receptors are not linked to any known antigen. Assay: immunoSEQ multiplex PCR; the TCRdb copy retains only in-frame clones and omits some. The repertoire consists of about 24,000 clones, with approximately 88% occurring once and the leading ten covering approximately 3%. Time point denoted: week 47, end of study. Vaccine doses each comprised 300 ug of mutant IDH1 20-mer peptide, with topical imiquimod. The sequencing used PBMCs, collected from a glioma patient whose treatment included an IDH1 peptide vaccine. These receptors were obtained from a man aged 35-49 years with glioma.

The genes are TRBV6-5 and TRBJ1-4; D is uncertain. Per the germline V gene, CDR1 is MNHEY and CDR2 is SVGAGI. The V end was cut by 6 bases, the J end by 5 bases, with 13 bases between. The CDR3 loop spans 14 amino acids. CDR3 residues: CASRRTRNNEKLFF. Written as DNA, the CDR3 is TGTGCCAGCAGAAGGACGAGGAACAATGAAAAACTGTTTTTT.

This clone occurred once. The V call is TRBV5-4, the J call TRBJ2-5, with TRBD2 identical over 8 bases. Germline V CDR1 and CDR2: SGHNT, YYREEE (reference sequence). After removal of 0 bases from V and 2 bases from J, the junction contained 6 bases not matched to a gene. The CDR3 length is 16 residues. CDR3 sequence (DNA): TGTGCCAGCAGCTTGGCCAAACGCGGGAGGCAAGAGACCCAGTACTTC. Protein product: CASSLAKRGRQETQYF. The full variable domain, with the rest looked up from reference TRBV5-4 and TRBJ2-5, is ETGVTQSPTHLIKTRGQQVTLRCSSQSGHNTVSWYQQALGQGPQFIFQYYREEENGRGNFPPRFSGLQFPNYSSELNVNALELDDSALYLCASSLAKRGRQETQYFGPGTRLLVL.

Comments on this clone: This is likely a read error, given that the CDR3 carries no conserved phenylalanine or tryptophan at its end. The DNA is left out, because the CDR3 cannot be placed on it with certainty; the CDR3 is given as TCRdb lists it. V and J are TRBV4-2 and TRBJ2-7; the D call TRBD2 from the table was never checked on the DNA. Germline V lookup: CDR1 LGHNA, CDR2 YNFKEQ. The CDR3 sequence runs 10 residues, both termini included. The CDR3 loop reads CASSRYPGDP.

The gene calls are TRBV4-2 and TRBJ2-5; TRBD2 agrees at 9 bases. V was pared by 1 base and J by 4 bases, with 10 bases of the junction left unmatched. The V gene's germline CDR1 is LGHNA and CDR2 YNFKEQ. This CDR3 has 17 amino acids. Written as DNA, the CDR3 is TGTGCCAGCAGCCAAGGGGACCTAGCGGGATCCCGAGAGACCCAGTACTTC. This codes for CASSQGDLAGSRETQYF.

The chain couples TRBV28 to TRBJ1-1, with a weak D call TRBD1 (5 bases). Per germline, CDR1 MDHEN and CDR2 SYDVKM. Trimming pared 2 bases from V and 2 bases from J, leaving 15 bases between. The CDR3 sequence is 16 residues long. The DNA of the CDR3 is TGTGCCAGCAGTTTAGGGGGGGTGGGGCCAAACACTGAAGCTTTCTTT. It yields the protein CASSLGGVGPNTEAFF.

There are a few counts of this clone. The chain is built from TRBV9 and TRBJ1-1; D might be TRBD1 (5 bases). The CDR3 contains 13 residues. The V gene lost 0 bases and the J gene lost 8 bases, with 11 bases spanning the gap. CDR1 is SGDLS, CDR2 YYNGEE, per germline. CDR3 sequence (DNA): TGTGCCAGCAGCGTAGTTGGGGGGGTGGAAGCTTTCTTT. This codes for CASSVVGGVEAFF.

The chain couples TRBV6-5 to TRBJ2-3; D gene uncertain. This CDR3 spans 13 amino acids. The germline V and J ends were trimmed by 1 base and 1 base, with 3 bases remaining between them. CDR1 and CDR2 from the germline V gene are MNHEY and SVGAGI. CDR3 sequence reads: CASSYWRTDTQYF. The CDR3 DNA sequence: TGTGCCAGCAGTTACTGGCGCACAGATACGCAGTATTTT.

CDR3 in DNA: TGTGCCAGCAGCCCCCCCTCGGGGGCGGCGGCTTTCTTT. Amino acid sequence: CASSPPSGAAAFF. This chain connects TRBV27 to TRBJ1-1; possible D gene TRBD1, 6 bases. From germline, CDR1 is MNHEY and CDR2 SMNVEV (reference sequence). The CDR3 totals 13 residues. The ends were cut back, 6 bases at V and 11 bases at J, with 19 bases in the middle.

The CDR3 nucleotides are TGTGCCAGCAGATCCCTGCCGCTTAACAGTGGCTACACCTTC. It encodes CASRSLPLNSGYTF. This chain joins TRBV5-6 and TRBJ1-2; D not certain. The CDR3 loop spans 14 amino acids. The V gene lost 5 bases and the J gene lost 7 bases, with 18 bases spanning the gap. Germline CDR1 SGHDT, CDR2 YYEEEE.

The chain recombines TRBV10-1 with TRBJ1-4, with 8 bases identical to TRBD1. CDR1 is WNHNN, CDR2 SYGVQD, per germline (reference sequence). The CDR3 length is 14 residues. After removal of 4 bases from V and 6 bases from J, the junction contained 4 bases not matched to a gene. The CDR3 sequence is CASSAGTGHEKLFF. The CDR3 bases are TGCGCCAGCAGTGCCGGGACAGGCCATGAAAAACTGTTTTTT.

The chain joins TRBV2 to TRBJ2-1; 8 bases map to TRBD2. The V gene end was trimmed by 6 bases and the J gene end by 5 bases; junction bases not matched to a gene: 12. The germline V gene encodes CDR1 SNHLY and CDR2 FYNNEI. CDR3 length: 16 residues. CDR3 coding DNA: TGTGCCAGCAGAATACGCGGGGGGTTTCCCCACAATGAGCAGTTCTTC. It specifies CASRIRGGFPHNEQFF.

The rearrangement uses TRBV5-1 and TRBJ2-7, with TRBD1 matching over 8 bases. The CDR3 loop spans 14 amino acids. The V gene end was trimmed by 4 bases and the J gene end by 5 bases; junction bases not matched to a gene: 8. Germline assignment: CDR1 SGHRS and CDR2 YFSETQ. The CDR3 region is CASSHRTGRNEQYF. The CDR3 coding sequence is TGCGCCAGCAGCCATCGGACAGGGAGGAACGAGCAGTACTTC.

The CDR3 DNA follows: TGTGCCAGTACAAAGACAGGGAGGGGCTTATATAGCAATCAGCCCCAGCATTTT. It encodes CASTKTGRGLYSNQPQHF. The chain couples TRBV19 to TRBJ1-5; TRBD1 matches 7 bases. V lost 7 bases and J lost 0; bases outside the gene matches: 15. Germline assignment: CDR1 LNHDA and CDR2 SQIVND (reference sequence). This CDR3 comprises 18 residues. The full variable domain, its missing parts supplied by reference TRBV19 and TRBJ1-5, is DGGITQSPKYLFRKEGQNVTLSCEQNLNHDAMYWYRQDPGQGLRLIYYSQIVNDFQKGDIAEGYSVSREKKESFPLTVTSAQKNPTAFYLCASTKTGRGLYSNQPQHFGDGTRLSIL.

The gene calls are TRBV18 and TRBJ2-7; no clear D gene. Deletions cut 2 bases from V and 0 bases from J, with 11 bases between. Germline lookup yields CDR1 KGHSH and CDR2 LQKENI. The CDR3 is 15 residues long. The CDR3 reads CASSPDGRASYEQYF. The CDR3 DNA is TGTGCCAGCTCACCAGACGGTCGAGCCTCCTACGAGCAGTACTTC. Full variable domain (remainder filled in from reference TRBV18 and TRBJ2-7): NAGVMQNPRHLVRRRGQEARLRCSPMKGHSHVYWYRQLPEEGLKFMVYLQKENIIDESGMPKERFSAEFPKEGPSILRIQQVVRGDSAAYFCASSPDGRASYEQYFGPGTRLTVT.

CDR3 loop: CASSQDDWGGTKNIQYF. DNA of the CDR3: TGTGCCAGCAGCCAAGATGATTGGGGGGGCACCAAAAACATTCAGTACTTC. The chain uses TRBV14 and TRBJ2-4; TRBD2 is a possible D gene (7 bases). Deletions cut 0 bases from V and 2 bases from J, with 14 bases between. This CDR3 is 17 amino acids long. Germline CDR1 reads SGHDN; CDR2 reads FVKESK.

The gene calls are TRBV27 and TRBJ2-1, with D uncertain. Trimming stripped 7 bases from V and 4 bases from J, with 11 bases between. The CDR3 loop spans 13 amino acids. CDR1 is MNHEY, CDR2 SMNVEV, per germline (reference sequence). CDR3 region: CASKPNHYNEQFF. Written as DNA, the CDR3 is TGTGCCAGCAAGCCCAACCATTACAATGAGCAGTTCTTC.

The chain combines TRBV5-1 with TRBJ2-1; unclear D gene. CDR1 and CDR2 from the germline V gene are SGHRS and YFSETQ. The CDR3 loop spans 12 amino acids. V dropped 3 bases and J dropped 9 bases, with 10 bases sitting between them. The CDR3 coding sequence is TGCGCCAGCAGCTCAGAGATAGGTGAGCAGTTCTTC. Its translation is CASSSEIGEQFF. The full variable domain, with the rest looked up from reference TRBV5-1 and TRBJ2-1, is KAGVTQTPRYLIKTRGQQVTLSCSPISGHRSVSWYQQTPGQGLQFLFEYFSETQRNKGNFPGRFSGRQFSNSRSEMNVSTLELGDSALYLCASSSEIGEQFFGPGTRLTVL.